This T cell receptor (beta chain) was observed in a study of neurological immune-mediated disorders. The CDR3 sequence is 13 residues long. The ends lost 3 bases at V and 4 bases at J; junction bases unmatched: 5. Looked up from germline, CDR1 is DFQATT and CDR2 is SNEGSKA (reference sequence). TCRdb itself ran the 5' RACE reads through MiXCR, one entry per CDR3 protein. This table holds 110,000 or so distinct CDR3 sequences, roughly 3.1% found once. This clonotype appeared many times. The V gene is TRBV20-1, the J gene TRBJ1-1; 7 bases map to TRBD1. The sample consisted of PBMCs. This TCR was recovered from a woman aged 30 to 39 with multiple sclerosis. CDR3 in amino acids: CSARPTGTTEAFF. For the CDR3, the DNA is TGCAGTGCTAGGCCGACAGGGACCACTGAAGCTTTCTTT.